The 25 T cell receptor beta chains below were found in one sample sequenced in a study of T cells after yellow fever vaccination. TCRdb analysed the 5' RACE reads with MiXCR anew, one entry per CDR3 protein. The table lists 350,000 or so distinct CDR3 sequences, around 8.1% of them singletons. The source material was PBMCs, sampled about 41 days after the first yellow fever vaccination. These receptors were obtained from a man between 18 and 35 years old who received the YFV17D yellow fever vaccine.

At least ten counts were recorded for this clonotype. The CDR3 coding sequence is TGTGCCAGCAGCCCCGTTTCTGAAGCTTTCTTT. Its translation: CASSPVSEAFF. This rearrangement joins TRBV7-9 to TRBJ1-1; D remains ambiguous. The CDR3 runs 11 residues. V gave up 5 bases and J gave up 6 bases, with 7 bases separating them. Per germline, CDR1 SEHNR and CDR2 FQNEAQ (reference sequence).

The chain combines TRBV7-3 with TRBJ2-3; D is possibly TRBD1 or TRBD2 (7 bases each). Germline CDR1 SGHTA, CDR2 FQGTGA. The V gene lost 4 bases and the J gene lost 4 bases, with 15 bases spanning the gap. CDR3 length: 15 residues. CDR3 loop: CASSSQGGRSDTQYF. The CDR3 DNA follows: TGTGCCAGCAGCTCCCAGGGGGGGCGATCAGATACGCAGTATTTT. The variable domain in full, completed from reference TRBV7-3 and TRBJ2-3, reads GAGVSQTPSNKVTEKGKYVELRCDPISGHTALYWYRQSLGQGPEFLIYFQGTGAADDSGLPNDRFFAVRPEGSVSTLKIQRTERGDSAVYLCASSSQGGRSDTQYFGPGTRLTVL.

There are a few counts of this clonotype. The CDR3 DNA follows: TGTGCCACTACCCCCAGGGGGGGGGGCCTCACCGGGGAGCTGTTTTTT. This translates into CATTPRGGGLTGELFF. V gene TRBV7-2 combines with J gene TRBJ2-2; tentatively, D is TRBD1 or TRBD2 (7 bases each). This CDR3 spans 16 amino acids. Trimming took off 10 bases at V and 4 bases at J, with 22 bases between the two ends. Germline V gene lookup returns CDR1 SGHTA and CDR2 FQGNSA.

The table lists this clonotype with many counts. The J gene is TRBJ2-3, the V gene TRBV18; D gene ambiguous. V was cut by 5 bases and J by 0 bases, with 3 bases left in between. In germline, CDR1 is KGHSH, CDR2 LQKENI. The CDR3 length is 12 residues. The DNA of the CDR3 is TGTGCCAGCTCAACTAGCACAGATACGCAGTATTTT. Its protein is CASSTSTDTQYF.

This clonotype occurred a few times. This chain uses TRBV2 with TRBJ2-7, with unresolved D. This CDR3 comprises 12 residues. V was clipped by 0 bases and J by 3 bases, with 3 bases between them. From germline, CDR1 is SNHLY and CDR2 FYNNEI. CDR3 DNA sequence: TGTGCCAGCAGTGAAGCGCGCTACGAGCAGTACGTC. Its protein is CASSEARYEQYV.

The chain carries TRBV4-2 and TRBJ2-1; D ambiguous. The germline CDR1 and CDR2 sequences are LGHNA and YNFKEQ. V was pared by 3 bases and J by 0 bases, with 12 bases between. The CDR3 loop spans 16 amino acids. CDR3 amino acids: CASSQELWSSYNEQFF. In DNA form, the CDR3 reads TGTGCCAGCAGCCAGGAACTTTGGAGCTCCTACAATGAGCAGTTCTTC.

With respect to this clonotype: Compared with germline, one end of the junction differs, possibly owing to a read error. The chain carries TRBV20-1 and TRBJ2-7; possible D gene TRBD2, 6 bases. This CDR3 comprises 15 residues. CDR1 and CDR2 (germline): DFQATT, SNEGSKA (reference sequence). The CDR3 region is CCATPIIGGIYEQYF. CDR3 sequence (DNA): TGCTGTGCTACCCCCATTATTGGGGGGATCTACGAGCAGTACTTC.

The chain links TRBV5-1 to TRBJ1-5; D is uncertain. The V gene's germline CDR1 is SGHRS and CDR2 YFSETQ. The CDR3 consists of 13 residues. V was shortened by 4 bases and J by 4 bases, with 9 bases between the two germline ends. The CDR3 loop is CASSANPNQPQHF. The CDR3 nucleotides read TGCGCCAGCAGCGCCAACCCTAATCAGCCCCAGCATTTT.

This clonotype was seen repeatedly, ten times or more. The V call is TRBV12-3 or TRBV12-4, the J call TRBJ1-1, with D uncertain. The length of the CDR3 is 14 residues. V was shortened by 2 bases and J by 2 bases, with 9 bases between the two germline ends. CDR3 nucleotides: TGTGCCAGCAGTTTACGTCAGCTCAACACTGAAGCTTTCTTT. Its translation is CASSLRQLNTEAFF.

This clonotype was seen at least ten times. The gene calls are TRBV20-1 and TRBJ2-5; either TRBD1 or TRBD2 may fit D (6 bases each). Germline V gives CDR1 DFQATT, CDR2 SNEGSKA (reference sequence). The length of the CDR3 is 14 residues. Trimming pared 0 bases from V and 1 base from J, leaving 9 bases between. The CDR3: CSARDGGFQETQYF. In DNA, the CDR3 is TGCAGTGCTAGAGACGGGGGCTTCCAAGAGACCCAGTACTTC.

This chain connects TRBV5-4 to TRBJ2-5; 7 positions match TRBD1. Per germline, CDR1 SGHNT and CDR2 YYREEE (reference sequence). V shed 6 bases and J 0 bases; nucleotides not matched to a gene: 11. The CDR3 loop spans 16 amino acids. The CDR3 here is CASTVTGVGDQETQYF. The CDR3 DNA follows: TGTGCCAGCACCGTAACAGGGGTAGGGGACCAAGAGACCCAGTACTTC.

This clonotype appeared a few times. The genes are TRBV4-1 and TRBJ1-6; a possible D gene is TRBD1 (5 bases). Trimming left V 0 bases short and J 3 bases short, with 12 bases between. Germline loops: CDR1 MGHRA, CDR2 YSYEKL. The CDR3 covers 17 residues. The CDR3 DNA follows: TGCGCCAGCAGCCAAGATTATAGACAGAACTATAATTCACCCCTCCACTTT. Encoded protein: CASSQDYRQNYNSPLHF.

This clonotype has a handful of counts. The V call is TRBV7-2, the J call TRBJ2-1, with 11 bases lining up with TRBD1. The CDR3 is 15 residues long. In germline, CDR1 is SGHTA, CDR2 FQGNSA. V shed 3 bases, J shed 8 bases, and the junction held 6 bases outside the gene matches. CDR3 sequence: CASSFRDRGEYEQFF. Here the CDR3 DNA reads TGTGCCAGCAGCTTCCGGGACAGGGGGGAGTATGAGCAGTTCTTC.

The chain is built from TRBV7-2 and TRBJ2-2; unclear D gene. The CDR3 sequence is 11 residues long. Germline V CDR1 and CDR2: SGHTA, FQGNSA. V shed 5 bases and J shed 9 bases, with 7 bases lying between them. The CDR3, as DNA: TGTGCCAGCAGCCCCCCGCGGGAGCTGTTTTTT. This gives the protein CASSPPRELFF.

Ten or more counts support this clonotype. The genes are TRBV20-1 and TRBJ2-1; the match to TRBD2 covers 12 bases. CDR1 is DFQATT, CDR2 SNEGSKA, per germline (reference sequence). CDR3 length: 14 residues. The ends lost 5 bases at V and 9 bases at J; junction bases unmatched: 8. This chain's CDR3 is CSADASGGASEQFF. In DNA, the CDR3 is TGCAGTGCTGACGCTAGCGGGGGGGCGTCTGAGCAGTTCTTC.

The genes are TRBV9 and TRBJ2-1; 7 nucleotides align to TRBD2. This CDR3 has 16 residues. CDR1 is SGDLS, CDR2 YYNGEE, per germline. Trimming removed 0 bases from V and 4 bases from J; junction bases left unmatched: 7. Written as DNA, the CDR3 is TGTGCCAGCAGCGTAGGAATGGGGGGGGGTTACAATGAGCAGTTCTTC. Protein product: CASSVGMGGGYNEQFF.

This clonotype was observed a handful of times. This sequence joins TRBV12-3 or TRBV12-4 and TRBJ1-1; D gene unclear. Trimming removed 4 bases at V and 1 base at J, with 13 bases between. The CDR3 runs to 15 residues. The CDR3 DNA sequence: TGTGCCAGCAGTTCCGCCCCGGGGAGGAACACTGAAGCTTTCTTT. Its translation is CASSSAPGRNTEAFF.

This clonotype was seen at least ten times. The chain is built from TRBV10-3 and TRBJ2-3; 8 bases match TRBD2. V trimming: 2 bases; J trimming: 0 bases; junction bases outside the gene matches: 4. The CDR3 sequence is 16 residues long. Germline lookup yields CDR1 ENHRY and CDR2 SYGVKD. In DNA, the CDR3 is TGTGCCATCAGTGAGCAAGCGGGGGTTAGCACAGATACGCAGTATTTT. Translation: CAISEQAGVSTDTQYF.

Only a few counts were recorded for this clonotype. The J gene is TRBJ2-1, the V gene TRBV27; the D call may be TRBD1 or TRBD2 (5 bases each). Germline V gene data show CDR1 as MNHEY and CDR2 as SMNVEV (reference sequence). The CDR3 extends over 11 amino acids. Trimming stripped 6 bases from V and 7 bases from J, with 7 bases between. Here the CDR3 DNA reads TGTGCCAGCAGGGGGGAAAATGAGCAGTTCTTC. Translated, it gives CASRGENEQFF.

This clonotype turned up a few times. The rearrangement joins TRBV20-1 to TRBJ2-3; D possibly matches TRBD1 or TRBD2 (5 bases each). The CDR3 runs 14 residues. The V end was cut by 2 bases, the J end by 0 bases, with 9 bases between. Germline assignment: CDR1 DFQATT and CDR2 SNEGSKA (reference sequence). CDR3 sequence (DNA): TGCAGTGCTAGATCAGGGACCAGCACAGATACGCAGTATTTT. It encodes CSARSGTSTDTQYF.

The gene calls are TRBV10-1 and TRBJ2-1, with D tentatively TRBD1 (5 bases). Per germline, CDR1 WNHNN and CDR2 SYGVQD (reference sequence). The ends were cut back, 2 bases at V and 6 bases at J, with 14 bases in the middle. The CDR3 is 15 amino acids. The CDR3 DNA reads TGCGCCAGCAGTGAGAAGGGGCTCCCGTTCAATGAGCAGTTCTTC. This encodes CASSEKGLPFNEQFF.

The chain is built from TRBV6-5 and TRBJ2-1, with a tentative D call TRBD2 (6 bases). CDR1 is MNHEY, CDR2 SVGAGI, per germline. CDR3 length equals 17 residues. The V and J ends lost 2 bases and 0 bases respectively, with 14 bases between them. The CDR3 nucleotides are TGTGCCAGCAGTTACAGTCCTGCGGGGCTCTCCTACAATGAGCAGTTCTTC. Protein sequence: CASSYSPAGLSYNEQFF.

This chain joins TRBV12-3 or TRBV12-4 and TRBJ2-3, with TRBD2 as a possible D gene (6 bases). The CDR3 sequence is 15 residues long. V lost 5 bases, J lost 1 base, and 13 bases lay in between. The CDR3 DNA sequence: TGTGCCAGCAGTCTAGGGACTTTGGGCACAGATACGCAGTATTTT. It translates to CASSLGTLGTDTQYF.

The rearrangement joins TRBV20-1 to TRBJ1-3; possibly TRBD1 for D (5 bases). CDR1 is DFQATT and CDR2 is SNEGSKA in the germline V gene (reference sequence). V was trimmed by 5 bases and J by 4 bases, leaving 9 bases between them. This CDR3 has 12 residues. CDR3 in DNA: TGCAGTGCTGGTGGGGGGGGAAACACCATATATTTT. Translation: CSAGGGGNTIYF.

This clonotype occurred many times. This chain joins TRBV7-2 and TRBJ2-3; 7 bases are a match to TRBD1. CDR1 and CDR2 from the germline V gene are SGHTA and FQGNSA. V lost 5 bases and J lost 1; bases outside the gene matches: 0. The CDR3 is 13 residues long. Here the CDR3 DNA reads TGTGCCAGCAGCCAGGGGGGCACAGATACGCAGTATTTT. Amino acid sequence: CASSQGGTDTQYF.